One sample yielded the 25 T cell receptor beta chains listed below, sequenced in a study of cytomegalovirus exposure and HLA in healthy donors. 13 Jbeta primers and 60 Vbeta primers were used for the PCR. Libraries were prepared by immunoSEQ multiplex PCR; TCRdb keeps only in-frame clonotypes and omits some of them. Seen in this sample are about 160,000 clones; the ten most common clones hold approximately 2%. What was sequenced was PBMCs. These receptors were collected from a man aged 25 to 45 in good health and CMV-seronegative.

The gene calls are TRBV7-9 and TRBJ2-6, with a weak D call TRBD1 (6 bases). V shed 4 bases and J shed 2 bases, with 9 bases lying between them. Germline V gene data show CDR1 as SEHNR and CDR2 as FQNEAQ (reference sequence). This CDR3 comprises 15 residues. The CDR3 DNA sequence: TGTGCCAGCAGCTACAGGGTGACTGGGGCCAACGTCCTGACTTTC. It yields the protein CASSYRVTGANVLTF.

The V and J genes are TRBV12-5 and TRBJ2-3, with 7 bases that match TRBD1. V was clipped by 5 bases and J by 2 bases; unmatched bases: 7. The germline V gene has CDR1 LGHNT and CDR2 FRNRAP. CDR3 length: 15 residues. CDR3 amino acids: CASGEGQSPTDTQYF. CDR3 in DNA: TGTGCTAGTGGTGAGGGACAGTCCCCCACAGATACGCAGTATTTT.

The genes are TRBV19 and TRBJ2-7; D not resolved. The CDR3 has 14 residues. With 1 base removed from V and 3 bases from J, the gap between germline ends came to 10 bases. CDR1 LNHDA and CDR2 SQIVND come from the germline V gene (reference sequence). Here the CDR3 DNA reads TGTGCCAGTAGTATAGGGTTTGGCAGCTACGAGCAGTACTTC. It codes for CASSIGFGSYEQYF.

With respect to this clone: Other DNA sequences in this sample translate to the same CDR3. DNA for the CDR3: TGTGCCAGCAGCGCAAGGGGACACGTGCTGTGGGGCTACACCTTC. Its protein is CASSARGHVLWGYTF. The chain recombines TRBV7-8 with TRBJ1-2; tentative D call: TRBD1 (6 bases). Trimming shortened V by 5 bases and J by 8 bases, and 21 bases separated the two germline ends. The CDR3 runs to 15 residues. Germline V lookup: CDR1 SGHVS, CDR2 FQNEAQ.

This rearrangement joins TRBV7-9 to TRBJ2-7; perhaps TRBD1 as D (6 bases). CDR3 length: 18 amino acids. V shed 3 bases and J shed 4 bases, with 25 bases lying between them. Germline lookup yields CDR1 SEHNR and CDR2 FQNEAQ (reference sequence). The DNA for the CDR3 is TGTGCCAGCAGCTTCCCCTCCTTCGATGACAGGCCCTTTTACGAGCAGTACTTC. Translated: CASSFPSFDDRPFYEQYF.

This chain joins TRBV4-1 and TRBJ2-4; 7 bases are shared with TRBD2. CDR1 MGHRA and CDR2 YSYEKL come from the germline V gene. The CDR3 runs to 15 residues. J was trimmed by 4 bases and V by 3 bases; bases with no gene match: 6. In DNA form, the CDR3 reads TGCGCCAGCAGCCAGGTAGGGACTACAAAAAACATTCAGTACTTC. Its translation is CASSQVGTTKNIQYF.

The chain employs TRBV28 and TRBJ1-2; 12 positions match TRBD1. After removal of 4 bases from V and 6 bases from J, the junction contained 15 bases not matched to a gene. Germline loops: CDR1 MDHEN, CDR2 SYDVKM. CDR3 size: 18 residues. CDR3 residues: CASSSAGTGGDERNGYTF. DNA for the CDR3: TGTGCCAGCAGTTCGGCCGGGACAGGGGGCGACGAGAGGAATGGCTACACCTTC.

The chain couples TRBV7-9 to TRBJ1-2; D is possibly TRBD1 (6 bases). Trimming shortened V by 7 bases and J by 8 bases, and 23 bases separated the two germline ends. Per germline, CDR1 SEHNR and CDR2 FQNEAQ (reference sequence). The length of the CDR3 is 15 residues. The DNA of the CDR3 is TGTGCCAGCACCACTCAGGCCACAGGGTCTGGGGGCTACACCTTC. It translates to CASTTQATGSGGYTF.

V and J are TRBV5-1 and TRBJ1-4; D ambiguous. Germline CDR1 is SGHRS and CDR2 is YFSETQ. V lost 0 bases and J 0 bases, leaving 6 bases between the germline ends. The CDR3 totals 15 residues. DNA for the CDR3: TGCGCCAGCAGCTTGGCCTTTGCAACTAATGAAAAACTGTTTTTT. Encoded protein: CASSLAFATNEKLFF.

The chain couples TRBV5-5 to TRBJ2-7; 7 positions match TRBD2. The J segment lost 3 bases and the V segment lost 2 bases, leaving 8 bases of the junction unmatched. This CDR3 contains 15 residues. Germline lookup yields CDR1 SGHKS and CDR2 YYEKEE (reference sequence). The CDR3: CASSFSLAEHYEQYF. Here the CDR3 DNA reads TGTGCCAGCAGCTTTTCCCTAGCGGAGCACTACGAGCAGTACTTC.

This chain links TRBV7-6 with TRBJ1-2; tentatively, D is TRBD1 (6 bases). V was trimmed by 5 bases and J by 4 bases, leaving 11 bases between them. Per the germline V gene, CDR1 is SGHVS and CDR2 is FNYEAQ. The CDR3 is 13 amino acids. CDR3 DNA sequence: TGTGCCAGCAGCATCACAGGGACCTATGGCTACACCTTC. Amino acid sequence: CASSITGTYGYTF.

V and J are TRBV11-2 and TRBJ1-3, with 8 bases that match TRBD1. The germline CDR1 and CDR2 sequences are SGHAT and FQNNGV. V dropped 7 bases and J dropped 6; count of bases not matched to a gene: 5. This CDR3 spans 13 amino acids. In DNA form, the CDR3 reads TGTGCCAGCACTACAGGGGGGTCAAACACCATATATTTT. It encodes CASTTGGSNTIYF. The full variable domain, its missing parts supplied by reference TRBV11-2 and TRBJ1-3, is EAGVAQSPRYKIIEKRQSVAFWCNPISGHATLYWYQQILGQGPKLLIQFQNNGVVDDSQLPKDRFSAERLKGVDSTLKIQPAKLEDSAVYLCASTTGGSNTIYFGEGSWLTVV.

This chain uses TRBV11-2 with TRBJ2-7, with 11 bases fitting TRBD2. Per germline, CDR1 SGHAT and CDR2 FQNNGV. V trimming: 1 base; J trimming: 6 bases; junction bases outside the gene matches: 11. The CDR3 sequence is 17 residues long. The CDR3 loop is CASSLGLAGRGPLEQYF. Written as DNA, the CDR3 is TGTGCCAGCAGCTTAGGACTAGCGGGACGGGGCCCCCTCGAGCAGTACTTC.

The chain employs TRBV9 and TRBJ2-6; maybe TRBD2 (5 bases). Looked up from germline, CDR1 is SGDLS and CDR2 is YYNGEE. The CDR3 spans 17 residues. Trimming pared 4 bases from V and 7 bases from J, leaving 21 bases between. For the CDR3, the DNA is TGTGCCAGCAGCTTGACCGACCCGAGGGTGGGAGCCAACGTCCTGACTTTC. Protein sequence: CASSLTDPRVGANVLTF. Supplemented by reference TRBV9 and TRBJ2-6, the full variable domain reads DSGVTQTPKHLITATGQRVTLRCSPRSGDLSVYWYQQSLDQGLQFLIQYYNGEERAKGNILERFSAQQFPDLHSELNLSSLELGDSALYFCASSLTDPRVGANVLTFGAGSRLTVL.

The genes are TRBV27 and TRBJ1-1; 7 bases align to TRBD1. V shed 2 bases and J 1 base; nucleotides not matched to a gene: 4. CDR1 MNHEY and CDR2 SMNVEV come from the germline V gene (reference sequence). CDR3 length: 15 amino acids. The CDR3 here is CASSLQTGWNTEAFF. The DNA of the CDR3 is TGTGCCAGCAGTTTACAGACAGGGTGGAACACTGAAGCTTTCTTT.

V gene TRBV13 combines with J gene TRBJ2-7, with D possibly being TRBD1 (5 bases). The CDR3 covers 17 residues. The V end was cut by 0 bases, the J end by 0 bases, with 15 bases between. CDR1 is PRHDT, CDR2 FYEKMQ, per germline (reference sequence). This chain's CDR3 is CASSLGGRGGSSYEQYF. The CDR3 nucleotides read TGTGCCAGCAGCTTAGGAGGAAGGGGCGGAAGCTCCTACGAGCAGTACTTC. Based on the CDR3 plus reference TRBV13 and TRBJ2-7, the full variable domain is AAGVIQSPRHLIKEKRETATLKCYPIPRHDTVYWYQQGPGQDPQFLISFYEKMQSDKGSIPDRFSAQQFSDYHSELNMSSLELGDSALYFCASSLGGRGGSSYEQYFGPGTRLTVT.

CDR3 nucleotide sequence: TGTGCCAGCAGCCATATCTCGGGCTACAATGAGCAGTTCTTC. Translating gives CASSHISGYNEQFF. The rearrangement joins TRBV14 to TRBJ2-1, with D uncertain. Germline lookup yields CDR1 SGHDN and CDR2 FVKESK. V gave up 3 bases and J gave up 3 bases, with 9 bases separating them. This CDR3 spans 14 amino acids.

The genes are TRBV7-2 and TRBJ2-7, with 7 bases fitting TRBD2. This CDR3 region has 14 residues. With V trimmed by 7 bases and J by 0 bases, 6 bases remained unmatched. Per the germline V gene, CDR1 is SGHTA and CDR2 is FQGNSA. CDR3 DNA sequence: TGTGCCAGCACCCTGGGCGGGAGCTCCTACGAGCAGTACTTC. It codes for CASTLGGSSYEQYF.

The chain combines TRBV5-1 with TRBJ2-2; D unclear. This CDR3 comprises 13 residues. Germline CDR1 is SGHRS and CDR2 is YFSETQ. V lost 2 bases to trimming and J lost 3 bases, with 5 bases between them. CDR3 nucleotides: TGCGCCAGCAGCTTCCAGGACACCGGGGAGCTGTTTTTT. This encodes CASSFQDTGELFF.

The gene calls are TRBV27 and TRBJ2-7, with 10 bases aligning to TRBD2. The J segment lost 0 bases and the V segment lost 3 bases, leaving 2 bases of the junction unmatched. This CDR3 region has 15 residues. CDR1 and CDR2 (germline): MNHEY, SMNVEV (reference sequence). The CDR3 reads CASSFTSGASYEQYF. The CDR3 DNA sequence: TGTGCCAGCAGTTTTACTAGCGGGGCCTCCTACGAGCAGTACTTC.

The chain carries TRBV27 and TRBJ1-2; D gene ambiguous. The CDR3 spans 13 residues. V lost 3 bases, J lost 6 bases, and 11 bases lay in between. Per the germline V gene, CDR1 is MNHEY and CDR2 is SMNVEV (reference sequence). The CDR3 region has the DNA TGTGCCAGCAGTTTTAATATACAGAATGGCTACACCTTC. It codes for CASSFNIQNGYTF.

The rearrangement links TRBV7-2 to TRBJ2-7; D unresolved. The V gene's germline CDR1 is SGHTA and CDR2 FQGNSA. With 4 bases removed from V and 0 bases from J, the gap between germline ends came to 13 bases. The CDR3 runs to 15 residues. In DNA form, the CDR3 reads TGTGCCAGCAGCTCCCTTCGACTGAGCTCCTACGAGCAGTACTTC. Translated, it gives CASSSLRLSSYEQYF. The entire variable domain, with the rest obtained from reference TRBV7-2 and TRBJ2-7, is as follows: GAGVSQSPSNKVTEKGKDVELRCDPISGHTALYWYRQSLGQGLEFLIYFQGNSAPDKSGLPSDRFSAERTGGSVSTLTIQRTQQEDSAVYLCASSSLRLSSYEQYFGPGTRLTVT.

This chain uses TRBV6-1 with TRBJ2-7; TRBD2 matches at 13 bases. V lost 1 base to trimming and J lost 4 bases; unmatched junction nucleotides: 1. The length of the CDR3 is 15 residues. Germline V CDR1 and CDR2: MNHNS, SASEGT. The CDR3, as DNA: TGTGCCAGCAGTGAAGGGACTAGCGGGAGTTACGAGCAGTACTTC. It yields the protein CASSEGTSGSYEQYF.

V is TRBV6-5 and J is TRBJ2-3, with 7 positions matching TRBD2. Per the germline V gene, CDR1 is MNHEY and CDR2 is SVGAGI. V lost 8 bases and J lost 4; bases outside the gene matches: 6. This CDR3 is 13 amino acids long. The CDR3 is CASGWRESDTQYF. In nucleotides, the CDR3 is TGTGCCAGCGGTTGGCGGGAGTCAGATACGCAGTATTTT.

Notes on this clone: Other DNA variants within this sample encode the same CDR3. The chain combines TRBV5-1 with TRBJ2-7; 13 nucleotides align to TRBD2. This CDR3 has 14 residues. V shed 0 bases and J 7 bases; nucleotides not matched to a gene: 1. The germline CDR1 and CDR2 sequences are SGHRS and YFSETQ. CDR3 DNA sequence: TGCGCCAGCAGCTTGGGACTAGCGGGAGGTGAGCAGTACTTC. Its translation: CASSLGLAGGEQYF.